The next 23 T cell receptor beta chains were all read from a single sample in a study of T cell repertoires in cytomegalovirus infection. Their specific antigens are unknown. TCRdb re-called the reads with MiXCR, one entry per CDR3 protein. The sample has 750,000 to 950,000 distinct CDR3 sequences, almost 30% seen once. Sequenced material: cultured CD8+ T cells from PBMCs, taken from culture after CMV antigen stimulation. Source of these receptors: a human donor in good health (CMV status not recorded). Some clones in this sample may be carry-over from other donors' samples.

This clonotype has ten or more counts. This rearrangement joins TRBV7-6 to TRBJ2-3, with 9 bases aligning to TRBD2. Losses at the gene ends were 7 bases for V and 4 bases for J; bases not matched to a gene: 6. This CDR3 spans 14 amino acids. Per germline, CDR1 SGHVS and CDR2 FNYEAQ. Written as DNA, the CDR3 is TGTGCCAGCAACAAGCGGGGGGAAGCAGATACGCAGTATTTT. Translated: CASNKRGEADTQYF.

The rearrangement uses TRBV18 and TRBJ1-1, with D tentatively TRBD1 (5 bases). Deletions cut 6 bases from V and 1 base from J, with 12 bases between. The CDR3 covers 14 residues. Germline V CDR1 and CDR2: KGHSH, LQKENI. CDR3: CASSAMGPNTEAFF. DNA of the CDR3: TGTGCCAGCTCCGCTATGGGGCCGAACACTGAAGCTTTCTTT. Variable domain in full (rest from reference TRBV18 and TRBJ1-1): NAGVMQNPRHLVRRRGQEARLRCSPMKGHSHVYWYRQLPEEGLKFMVYLQKENIIDESGMPKERFSAEFPKEGPSILRIQQVVRGDSAAYFCASSAMGPNTEAFFGQGTRLTVV.

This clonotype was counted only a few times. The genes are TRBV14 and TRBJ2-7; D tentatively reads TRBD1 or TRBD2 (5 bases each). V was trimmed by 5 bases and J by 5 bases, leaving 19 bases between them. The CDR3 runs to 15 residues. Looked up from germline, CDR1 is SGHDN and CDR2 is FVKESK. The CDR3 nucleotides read TGTGCCAGCAGCTTATGGGGGATATCAATAGACGAGCAGTACTTC. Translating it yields CASSLWGISIDEQYF.

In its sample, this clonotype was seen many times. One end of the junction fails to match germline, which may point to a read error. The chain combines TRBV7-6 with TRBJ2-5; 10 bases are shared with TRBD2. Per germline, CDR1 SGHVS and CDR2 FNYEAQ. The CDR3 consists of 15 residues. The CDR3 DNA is TGTGCTAGCAGCTTTGCTAGCGGGGGTCAAGAGACCCAGTACTTC. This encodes CASSFASGGQETQYF. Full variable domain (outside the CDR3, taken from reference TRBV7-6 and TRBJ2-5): GAGVSQSPRYKVTKRGQDVALRCDPISGHVSLYWYRQALGQGPEFLTYFNYEAQQDKSGLPNDRFSAERPEGSISTLTIQRTEQRDSAMYRCASSFASGGQETQYFGPGTRLLVL.

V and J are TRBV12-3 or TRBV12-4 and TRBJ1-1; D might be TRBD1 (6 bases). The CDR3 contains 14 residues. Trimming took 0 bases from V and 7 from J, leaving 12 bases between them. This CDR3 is CASSLARDNDEAFF. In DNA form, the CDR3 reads TGTGCCAGCAGTTTAGCGCGGGACAATGATGAAGCTTTCTTT.

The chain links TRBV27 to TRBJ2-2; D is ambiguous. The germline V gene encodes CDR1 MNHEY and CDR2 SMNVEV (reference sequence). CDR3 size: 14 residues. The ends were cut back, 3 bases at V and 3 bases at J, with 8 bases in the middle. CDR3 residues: CASSFQVYTGELFF. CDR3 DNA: TGTGCCAGCAGTTTTCAAGTGTACACCGGGGAGCTGTTTTTT.

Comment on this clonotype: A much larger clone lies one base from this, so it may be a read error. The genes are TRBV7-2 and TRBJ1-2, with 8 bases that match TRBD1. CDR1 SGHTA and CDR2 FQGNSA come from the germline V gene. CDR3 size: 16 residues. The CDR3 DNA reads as TGTGCCAGCAACTTAGACTTTCAGGGGGCGTCGTATGGCTACACCTTC. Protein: CASNLDFQGASYGYTF.

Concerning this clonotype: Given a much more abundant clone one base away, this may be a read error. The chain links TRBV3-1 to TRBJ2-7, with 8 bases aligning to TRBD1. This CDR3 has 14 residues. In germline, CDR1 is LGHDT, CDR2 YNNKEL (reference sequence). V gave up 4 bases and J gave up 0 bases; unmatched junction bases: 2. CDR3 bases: TGTGCCAGCAGCCCGGACAGGGTCTCCTACGAGCAGTACTTC. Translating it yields CASSPDRVSYEQYF.

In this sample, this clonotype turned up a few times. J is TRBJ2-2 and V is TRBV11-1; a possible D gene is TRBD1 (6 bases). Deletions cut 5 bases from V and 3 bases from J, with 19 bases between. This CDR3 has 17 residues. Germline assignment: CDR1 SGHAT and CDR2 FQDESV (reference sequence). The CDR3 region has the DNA TGTGCCAGCAGCCGGCAGGGGCCACCCCTCTACACCGGGGAGCTGTTTTTT. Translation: CASSRQGPPLYTGELFF. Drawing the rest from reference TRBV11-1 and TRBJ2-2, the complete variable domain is EAEVAQSPRYKITEKSQAVAFWCDPISGHATLYWYRQILGQGPELLVQFQDESVVDDSQLPKDRFSAERLKGVDSTLKIQPAELGDSAMYLCASSRQGPPLYTGELFFGEGSRLTVL.

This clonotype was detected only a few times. CDR3 in amino acids: CASSLGDKVWRDEKLFF. The CDR3 coding sequence is TGTGCCAGCAGCTTAGGAGACAAGGTTTGGAGGGACGAAAAACTGTTTTTT. The chain combines TRBV7-2 with TRBJ1-4; maybe TRBD1 (5 bases). CDR1 SGHTA and CDR2 FQGNSA come from the germline V gene. The CDR3 covers 17 residues. V was cut by 1 base and J by 8 bases, with 20 bases left in between.

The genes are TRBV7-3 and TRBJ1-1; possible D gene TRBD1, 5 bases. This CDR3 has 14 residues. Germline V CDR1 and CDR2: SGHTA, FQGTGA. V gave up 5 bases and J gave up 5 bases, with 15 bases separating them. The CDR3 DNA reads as TGTGCCAGCAGCCACGAAGGGGCTACGACTGAAGCTTTCTTT. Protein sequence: CASSHEGATTEAFF.

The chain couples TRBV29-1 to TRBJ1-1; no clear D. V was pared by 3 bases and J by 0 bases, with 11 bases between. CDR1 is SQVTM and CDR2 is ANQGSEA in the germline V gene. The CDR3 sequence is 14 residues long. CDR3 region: CSVDPRQMNTEAFF. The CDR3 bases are TGCAGCGTTGATCCGAGGCAGATGAACACTGAAGCTTTCTTT.

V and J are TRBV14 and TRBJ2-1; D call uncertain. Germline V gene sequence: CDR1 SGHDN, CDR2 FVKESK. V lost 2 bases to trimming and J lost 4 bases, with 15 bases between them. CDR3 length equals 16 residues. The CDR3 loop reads CASSQTGEMGYNEQFF. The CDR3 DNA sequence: TGTGCCAGCAGCCAAACTGGGGAAATGGGTTACAATGAGCAGTTCTTC.

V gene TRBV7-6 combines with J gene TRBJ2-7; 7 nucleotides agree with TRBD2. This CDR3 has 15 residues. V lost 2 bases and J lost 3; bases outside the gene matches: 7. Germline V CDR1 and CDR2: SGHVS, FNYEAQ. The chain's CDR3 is CASSLLAGVHYEQYF. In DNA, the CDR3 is TGTGCCAGCAGCTTATTGGCGGGGGTGCACTACGAGCAGTACTTC.

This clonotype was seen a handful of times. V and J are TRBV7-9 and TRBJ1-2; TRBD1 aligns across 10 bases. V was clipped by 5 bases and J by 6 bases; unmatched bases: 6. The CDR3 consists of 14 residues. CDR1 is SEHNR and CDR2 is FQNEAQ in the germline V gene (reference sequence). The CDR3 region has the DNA TGTGCCAGCAGCCCTACCGGGACAGGGGATGGCTACACCTTC. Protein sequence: CASSPTGTGDGYTF.

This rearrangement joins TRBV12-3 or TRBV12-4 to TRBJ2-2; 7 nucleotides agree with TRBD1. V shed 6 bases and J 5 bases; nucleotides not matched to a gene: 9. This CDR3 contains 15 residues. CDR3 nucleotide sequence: TGTGCCAGCAGACCCGACAGGGACGGGACCGGGGAGCTGTTTTTT. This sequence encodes CASRPDRDGTGELFF.

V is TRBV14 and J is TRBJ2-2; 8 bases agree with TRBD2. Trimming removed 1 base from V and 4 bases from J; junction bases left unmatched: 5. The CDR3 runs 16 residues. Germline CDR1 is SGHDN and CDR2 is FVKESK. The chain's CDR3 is CASSQAGGGPTGELFF. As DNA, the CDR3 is TGTGCCAGCAGCCAAGCGGGCGGGGGGCCCACCGGGGAGCTGTTTTTT.

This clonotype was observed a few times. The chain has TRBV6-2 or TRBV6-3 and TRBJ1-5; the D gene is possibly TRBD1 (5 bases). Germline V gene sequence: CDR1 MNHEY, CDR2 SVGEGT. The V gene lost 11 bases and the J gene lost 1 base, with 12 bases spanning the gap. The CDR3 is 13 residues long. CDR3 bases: TGTGCCGAATCCCGGGACAGCAATCAGCCCCAGCATTTT. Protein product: CAESRDSNQPQHF.

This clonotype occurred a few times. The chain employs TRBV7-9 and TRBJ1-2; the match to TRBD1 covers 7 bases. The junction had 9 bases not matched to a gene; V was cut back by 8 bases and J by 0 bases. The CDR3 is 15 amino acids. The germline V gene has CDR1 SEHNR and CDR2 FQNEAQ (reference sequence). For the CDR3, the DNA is TGTGCCAGCTTGCCGGGGACAGACCCTAACTATGGCTACACCTTC. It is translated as CASLPGTDPNYGYTF.

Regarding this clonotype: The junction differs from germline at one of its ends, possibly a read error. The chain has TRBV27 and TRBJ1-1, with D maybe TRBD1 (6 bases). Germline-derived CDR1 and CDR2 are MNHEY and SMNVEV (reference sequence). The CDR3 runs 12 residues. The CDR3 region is CASSFGGARLWF. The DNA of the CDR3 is TGTGCCAGCAGTTTCGGGGGCGCAAGGTTATGGTTT.

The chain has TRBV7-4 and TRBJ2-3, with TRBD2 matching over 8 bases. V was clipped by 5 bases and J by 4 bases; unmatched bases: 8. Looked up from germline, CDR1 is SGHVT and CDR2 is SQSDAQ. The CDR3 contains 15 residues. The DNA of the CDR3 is TGTGCCAGCAGCAACCCGGGAGGGGATGCAGATACGCAGTATTTT. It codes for CASSNPGGDADTQYF.

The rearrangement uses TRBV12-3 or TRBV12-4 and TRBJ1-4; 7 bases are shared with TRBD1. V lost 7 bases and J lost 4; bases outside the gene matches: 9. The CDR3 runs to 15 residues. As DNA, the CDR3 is TGTGCCAGCATGTCCGCCCAGGGGGGTAATGAAAAACTGTTTTTT. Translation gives CASMSAQGGNEKLFF.

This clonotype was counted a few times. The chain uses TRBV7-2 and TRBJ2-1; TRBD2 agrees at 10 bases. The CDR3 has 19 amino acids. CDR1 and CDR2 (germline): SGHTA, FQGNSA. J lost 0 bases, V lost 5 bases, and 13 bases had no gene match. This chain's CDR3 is CASSPWVAGGSSSYNEQFF. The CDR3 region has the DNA TGTGCCAGCAGCCCCTGGGTAGCGGGGGGATCTAGCTCCTACAATGAGCAGTTCTTC. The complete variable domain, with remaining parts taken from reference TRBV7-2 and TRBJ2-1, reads GAGVSQSPSNKVTEKGKDVELRCDPISGHTALYWYRQSLGQGLEFLIYFQGNSAPDKSGLPSDRFSAERTGGSVSTLTIQRTQQEDSAVYLCASSPWVAGGSSSYNEQFFGPGTRLTVL.